A selection of T cell receptor beta chains follows, all from one sample in a study of blood T cell repertoires in COVID-19. Assay: immunoSEQ multiplex PCR; the TCRdb copy retains only in-frame clones and omits some. The data contain about 310,000 clones, roughly 89% of them singletons. The sequencing sample was made of peripheral blood. The receptors derive from a woman in her thirties or forties with COVID-19, enrolled during active disease. Both conserved end residues are part of each CDR3.

v_call cdr3_aa
TRBV7-9 CASSLGPGTYEQYF
TRBV12-3/TRBV12-4 CASRTGFEAFF
TRBV25-1 CASSEYRGAAMETQYF
TRBV10-3 CAISESGAGGRTDTQYF
TRBV30 CAWSKASLEAFF
TRBV5-1 CASSLEHLYEQYF
TRBV7-8 CASTRQGPYMNTEAFF
TRBV28 CASSLTGVRRNEQFF
TRBV5-1 CASSLRGWTGELFF
TRBV7-9 CASSLGVAPLHF
TRBV5-6 CASSLGQNYGYTF
TRBV7-2 CASSRGGTGADSTF